This T cell receptor (beta chain) was identified during a study of blood T cell repertoires in COVID-19. Germline V gene data show CDR1 as SGHRS and CDR2 as YFSETQ. V lost 0 bases and J lost 0, with 10 bases in between. CDR3 size: 17 residues. Original processing methods: Estimates of nucleated cell counts were drawn from the amplification of reference gene primers. The protocol was immunoSEQ multiplex PCR, while the TCRdb copy is restricted to in-frame clones and leaves out a portion. That table supplies the V and J calls and clone size; D and trimming were determined from the DNA. Of roughly 150,000 clones listed, roughly 90% are singletons.

This chain joins TRBV5-1 and TRBJ1-6; weak D call: TRBD1 (5 bases). The sequencing sample was made of peripheral blood. The source of this sequence is a man in his 60s with active or convalescent COVID-19. The CDR3 nucleotides read TGCGCCAGCAGCTTGGCCCCCCAGGGCTCCTATAATTCACCCCTCCACTTT. As protein: CASSLAPQGSYNSPLHF. The full variable domain, rest sourced from reference TRBV5-1 and TRBJ1-6, is KAGVTQTPRYLIKTRGQQVTLSCSPISGHRSVSWYQQTPGQGLQFLFEYFSETQRNKGNFPGRFSGRQFSNSRSEMNVSTLELGDSALYLCASSLAPQGSYNSPLHFGNGTRLTVT.